These 10 T cell receptor beta chains came from one sample sequenced in a study of vaccination and CD4 T cells after COVID-19. Treatment here: approximately 9-day PBMC culture with coronavirus spike peptide pools or control peptides (ViraFEST assay). Sequencing of DNA taken from cultured CD4+ T cells relied on the Oncomine TCR Beta short-read assay. One entry per CDR3 protein, called by TCRdb with MiXCR from the PCR reads. The profile shows more than 13,000 distinct CDR3 sequences, 30% of them singletons. These receptors' antigens are unknown. Sequencing input: cultured CD4+ T cells from blood. All receptors derive from a human donor with COVID-19.

A few counts support this clonotype. The chain employs TRBV7-2 and TRBJ2-1; D unclear. Trimming left V 3 bases short and J 5 bases short, with 8 bases between. This CDR3 region has 13 residues. Germline CDR1 SGHTA, CDR2 FQGNSA. CDR3 residues: CASSFYKDNEQFF. The CDR3 DNA reads TGTGCCAGCAGCTTCTATAAGGACAATGAGCAGTTCTTC.

In regard to this clonotype: The missing conserved phenylalanine or tryptophan at the end of this CDR3 makes a read error likely. This sequence joins TRBV7-9 and TRBJ1-3; D gene uncertain. The germline V gene encodes CDR1 SEHNR and CDR2 FQNEAQ (reference sequence). The CDR3 sequence is 13 residues long. V lost 5 bases and J 3 bases, leaving 8 bases between the germline ends. DNA for the CDR3: TGTGCCAGCAGCCCCCCAGGTGGAAACACCATATATTTA. As protein: CASSPPGGNTIYL.

J is TRBJ2-7 and V is TRBV9, with a possible D match to TRBD2 (5 bases). The V gene lost 1 base and the J gene lost 0 bases, with 8 bases spanning the gap. In germline, CDR1 is SGDLS, CDR2 YYNGEE. This CDR3 has 14 residues. In DNA form, the CDR3 reads TGTGCCAGCAGCGTAACGGGGAGCTCCTACGAGCAGTACTTC. As protein: CASSVTGSSYEQYF.

This chain connects TRBV6-2 or TRBV6-3 to TRBJ2-1, with D unclear. Germline V gene sequence: CDR1 MNHEY, CDR2 SVGEGT. The CDR3 sequence is 14 residues long. The V end was cut by 6 bases, the J end by 4 bases, with 13 bases between. The CDR3 nucleotides are TGTGCCAGCAGCCCAGACTGGATATACAATGAGCAGTTCTTC. Translated: CASSPDWIYNEQFF.

This clonotype was found a few times. The chain combines TRBV20-1 with TRBJ1-4, with a possible D match to TRBD1 (6 bases). Germline V gene lookup returns CDR1 DFQATT and CDR2 SNEGSKA (reference sequence). The V end was cut by 6 bases, the J end by 0 bases, with 17 bases between. This CDR3 comprises 16 residues. CDR3 bases: TGCAGTGCCAACAACAACAGGGTTCCAACTAATGAAAAACTGTTTTTT. This codes for CSANNNRVPTNEKLFF.

V gene TRBV19 combines with J gene TRBJ2-7; 7 nucleotides align to TRBD1. The length of the CDR3 is 14 residues. Germline CDR1 LNHDA, CDR2 SQIVND (reference sequence). The junction had 8 bases not matched to a gene; V was cut back by 5 bases and J by 4 bases. The CDR3, as DNA: TGTGCCAGTAGTGAACCGGGACAGCAGTACGAGCAGTACTTC. Amino acid sequence: CASSEPGQQYEQYF.

This clonotype has more than one count but fewer than ten. The chain combines TRBV6-2 or TRBV6-3 with TRBJ2-5, with D possibly being TRBD1 or TRBD2 (5 bases each). The CDR3 loop spans 16 amino acids. CDR1 and CDR2 (germline): MNHEY, SVGEGT. V dropped 6 bases and J dropped 1 base, with 18 bases sitting between them. In DNA form, the CDR3 reads TGTGCCAGCAGACAAACCGGTGGGACCTTCCAAGAGACCCAGTACTTC. This codes for CASRQTGGTFQETQYF.

The J gene is TRBJ2-4, the V gene TRBV19, with 10 bases lining up with TRBD2. V was clipped by 3 bases and J by 9 bases; unmatched bases: 8. The CDR3 is made up of 15 amino acids. Germline CDR1 LNHDA, CDR2 SQIVND (reference sequence). This CDR3 reads CASSIGGTSVGIQYF. The CDR3 region has the DNA TGTGCCAGTAGTATTGGGGGGACTAGCGTCGGCATTCAGTACTTC. Looking up the rest from reference TRBV19 and TRBJ2-4 gives the full variable domain: DGGITQSPKYLFRKEGQNVTLSCEQNLNHDAMYWYRQDPGQGLRLIYYSQIVNDFQKGDIAEGYSVSREKKESFPLTVTSAQKNPTAFYLCASSIGGTSVGIQYFGAGTRLSVL.

The rearrangement joins TRBV28 to TRBJ1-1; weak D call: TRBD1 (6 bases). The V and J ends lost 1 base and 10 bases respectively, with 16 bases between them. This CDR3 comprises 14 residues. In germline, CDR1 is MDHEN, CDR2 SYDVKM. The CDR3 protein is CASSLSGTGGAAFF. In DNA, the CDR3 is TGTGCCAGCAGTTTATCCGGTACCGGGGGGGCAGCTTTCTTT.

This clonotype was seen only a few times. CDR3 sequence (DNA): TGTGCCAGCAGCTCGGGACAGGATGGGACCGGGGAGCTGTTTTTT. It codes for CASSSGQDGTGELFF. The J gene is TRBJ2-2, the V gene TRBV6-1, with 8 nucleotides matching TRBD1. The CDR3 loop spans 15 amino acids. V trimming: 6 bases; J trimming: 5 bases; junction bases outside the gene matches: 8. Germline-derived CDR1 and CDR2 are MNHNS and SASEGT.